Listed here are 6 T cell receptor beta chains from one sample, sequenced in a study of blood T cell repertoires in COVID-19. Assay used: immunoSEQ multiplex PCR; TCRdb lists only in-frame clones, some missing. There are around 76,000 clones in the sample; roughly 86% occur only once, and about 0.87% lies in the top ten. The sequenced sample consisted of peripheral blood. These receptors originate from a woman between 70 and 85 years old with acute or convalescent COVID-19.

The rearrangement joins TRBV29-1 to TRBJ2-7; possible D gene TRBD1, 5 bases. Germline CDR1 reads SQVTM; CDR2 reads ANQGSEA. The CDR3 runs to 13 residues. V shed 3 bases and J shed 3 bases, with 12 bases lying between them. The CDR3 nucleotides are TGCAGCGTTGAGTCCCAGGGTAACTACGAGCAGTACTTC. Translating gives CSVESQGNYEQYF.

This rearrangement joins TRBV7-6 to TRBJ2-7, with 11 bases aligning to TRBD2. V dropped 6 bases and J dropped 3; count of bases not matched to a gene: 7. CDR1 and CDR2 (germline): SGHVS, FNYEAQ. This CDR3 is 15 amino acids long. CDR3 bases: TGTGCCAGCAGTTTACTAGCGGGAGCGGTCTACGAGCAGTACTTC. Protein: CASSLLAGAVYEQYF. The variable domain in full, with the rest retrieved from reference TRBV7-6 and TRBJ2-7, is GAGVSQSPRYKVTKRGQDVALRCDPISGHVSLYWYRQALGQGPEFLTYFNYEAQQDKSGLPNDRFSAERPEGSISTLTIQRTEQRDSAMYRCASSLLAGAVYEQYFGPGTRLTVT.

The chain employs TRBV7-9 and TRBJ2-2; D possibly corresponds to TRBD1 (5 bases). The CDR3 contains 14 residues. Trimming shortened V by 5 bases and J by 9 bases, and 16 bases separated the two germline ends. Germline-derived CDR1 and CDR2 are SEHNR and FQNEAQ (reference sequence). The CDR3 region has the DNA TGTGCCAGCAGCCCAAGGACGGACATGCGGGAGCTGTTTTTT. This translates into CASSPRTDMRELFF.

The rearrangement uses TRBV3-1 (or the pseudogene TRBV3-2) and TRBJ2-2; D unresolved. Deletions cut 4 bases from V and 4 bases from J, with 10 bases between. Germline V gene sequence: CDR1 LGHDT, CDR2 YNNKEL (reference sequence). The CDR3 spans 14 residues. In nucleotides, the CDR3 is TGTGCCAGCAGCCCCTCCCACAGCACCGGGGAGCTGTTTTTT. This encodes CASSPSHSTGELFF.

The chain is built from TRBV19 and TRBJ1-1; 8 nucleotides agree with TRBD1. The junction had 11 bases not matched to a gene; V was cut back by 4 bases and J by 1 base. CDR3 size: 17 residues. Germline V gives CDR1 LNHDA, CDR2 SQIVND (reference sequence). The CDR3 loop is CASSKRPGTGSNTEAFF. The CDR3 bases are TGTGCCAGTAGTAAGCGTCCCGGGACAGGATCGAACACTGAAGCTTTCTTT.

The V gene is TRBV5-1, the J gene TRBJ1-2; weak D call: TRBD1 (5 bases). Germline loops: CDR1 SGHRS, CDR2 YFSETQ. V lost 7 bases, J lost 2 bases, and 12 bases lay in between. The CDR3 spans 13 residues. The CDR3 is CASSRDSNYGYTF. The CDR3, as DNA: TGCGCCAGCTCCCGAGACAGCAACTATGGCTACACCTTC.